The 21 T cell receptor beta chains below were found in one sample sequenced in a study of TIL therapy for anti-PD-1-resistant metastatic lung cancer. Time point meaning: pre-treatment sample, taken before nivolumab and TIL therapy. Sequencing used immunoSEQ v3. The table came from immunoSEQ multiplex PCR; TCRdb's copy has only in-frame clones and leaves some out. The table has 50,000 to 70,000 clones, roughly four fifths seen once. The sequencing here drew on blood, taken at baseline. These receptor sequences come from a person aged 25-79 years with non-small cell lung cancer.

The V and J genes are TRBV19 and TRBJ2-1, with 9 bases matching TRBD2. Unmatched junction bases numbered 14, after V lost 8 bases and J lost 0 bases. In germline, CDR1 is LNHDA, CDR2 SQIVND (reference sequence). The CDR3 has 18 residues. CDR3 bases: TGTGCCAGTCGTAGAGGTAGCGGGAGTTCCCTCTCCTACAATGAGCAGTTCTTC. Protein sequence: CASRRGSGSSLSYNEQFF.

This sequence joins TRBV13 and TRBJ2-5, with D unclear. Germline lookup yields CDR1 PRHDT and CDR2 FYEKMQ (reference sequence). Trimming left V 2 bases short and J 4 bases short, with 11 bases between. The CDR3 runs to 14 residues. The CDR3 protein is CASSLREPRETQYF. The CDR3 DNA reads as TGTGCCAGCAGCTTAAGGGAACCCCGAGAGACCCAGTACTTC.

This clone was observed a handful of times. The chain has TRBV27 and TRBJ2-5; possibly TRBD2 for D (6 bases). Germline assignment: CDR1 MNHEY and CDR2 SMNVEV (reference sequence). The CDR3 has 16 residues. The V end was cut by 5 bases, the J end by 0 bases, with 16 bases between. The DNA for the CDR3 is TGTGCCAGCAGTAGGTTACCGGGACTCAACCAAGAGACCCAGTACTTC. Translated, it gives CASSRLPGLNQETQYF.

V gene TRBV6-2 or TRBV6-3 combines with J gene TRBJ2-1, with D unresolved. Germline values: CDR1 MNHEY, CDR2 SVGEGT. V lost 0 bases and J 10 bases, leaving 4 bases between the germline ends. This CDR3 is 11 amino acids long. The DNA for the CDR3 is TGTGCCAGCAGTTACTCGTTCGAGCAGTTCTTC. Its translation: CASSYSFEQFF.

This clone has just one count. The chain employs TRBV30 and TRBJ1-4; possibly TRBD1 for D (5 bases). The CDR3 covers 15 residues. V was pared by 2 bases and J by 0 bases, with 10 bases between. Per germline, CDR1 GTSNPN and CDR2 SVGIG (reference sequence). The CDR3 reads CAWSLPRATNEKLFF. In DNA, the CDR3 is TGTGCCTGGAGTCTTCCCAGGGCAACTAATGAAAAACTGTTTTTT. The full variable domain, rest sourced from reference TRBV30 and TRBJ1-4, is SQTIHQWPATLVQPVGSPLSLECTVEGTSNPNLYWYRQAAGRGLQLLFYSVGIGQISSEVPQNLSASRPQDRQFILSSKKLLLSDSGFYLCAWSLPRATNEKLFFGSGTQLSVL.

The chain links TRBV28 to TRBJ1-6; 8 nucleotides align to TRBD1. Germline V lookup: CDR1 MDHEN, CDR2 SYDVKM. This CDR3 is built from 14 residues. V lost 6 bases and J lost 9; bases outside the gene matches: 7. The CDR3 sequence is CASRTDRGSSPLHF. The DNA of the CDR3 is TGTGCCAGCAGAACAGACAGGGGTAGTTCACCCCTCCACTTT. Looking up the rest from reference TRBV28 and TRBJ1-6 gives the full variable domain: DVKVTQSSRYLVKRTGEKVFLECVQDMDHENMFWYRQDPGLGLRLIYFSYDVKMKEKGDIPEGYSVSREKKERFSLILESASTNQTSMYLCASRTDRGSSPLHFGNGTRLTVT.

The count of this clone is one. The J gene is TRBJ2-3, the V gene TRBV2; D is unclear. The germline gives CDR1 SNHLY, CDR2 FYNNEI. Trimming cost V 6 bases and J 6 bases, with 4 bases left between them. The CDR3 is made up of 10 amino acids. The CDR3: CASRIDTQYF. DNA for the CDR3: TGTGCCAGCAGGATCGATACGCAGTATTTT.

The chain has TRBV19 and TRBJ2-1; D is possibly TRBD2 (6 bases). The germline gives CDR1 LNHDA, CDR2 SQIVND (reference sequence). The V and J ends lost 10 bases and 5 bases respectively, with 21 bases between them. This CDR3 region has 15 residues. DNA for the CDR3: TGTGCCACTACCTGGGACGGGAGAACGGACAATGAGCAGTTCTTC. Protein: CATTWDGRTDNEQFF.

This chain connects TRBV28 to TRBJ2-7; a possible D gene is TRBD1 (7 bases). Germline V gives CDR1 MDHEN, CDR2 SYDVKM. V gave up 4 bases and J gave up 5 bases, with 12 bases separating them. The CDR3 totals 13 residues. The CDR3 coding sequence is TGTGCCAGCAGTTCAGGGGGGCCCCACGAGCAGTACTTC. Protein product: CASSSGGPHEQYF.

The rearrangement links TRBV19 to TRBJ1-5; D unresolved. The CDR3 has 14 amino acids. Looked up from germline, CDR1 is LNHDA and CDR2 is SQIVND (reference sequence). Trimming took off 3 bases at V and 4 bases at J, with 10 bases between the two ends. CDR3 protein: CASSMQDGNQPQHF. The CDR3 DNA follows: TGTGCCAGTAGTATGCAGGACGGTAATCAGCCCCAGCATTTT.

DNA for the CDR3: TGCAGTCTACAGGGGAACACTGAAGCTTTCTTT. Its protein is CSLQGNTEAFF. The chain combines TRBV20-1 with TRBJ1-1, with a weak D call TRBD1 (6 bases). This CDR3 contains 11 residues. From germline, CDR1 is DFQATT and CDR2 SNEGSKA (reference sequence). The V end was cut by 8 bases, the J end by 1 base, with 8 bases between.

The chain links TRBV24-1 to TRBJ1-4, with TRBD1 identical over 9 bases. Germline CDR1 reads KGHDR; CDR2 reads SFDVKD. Trimming cost V 4 bases and J 8 bases; bases outside gene matches: 7. The CDR3 length is 15 residues. In DNA form, the CDR3 reads TGTGCCACCAGTGAAACCGGGACAGGGTCCGAAAAACTGTTTTTT. This translates into CATSETGTGSEKLFF.

V gene TRBV11-3 combines with J gene TRBJ2-2; weak D call: TRBD2 (5 bases). V lost 3 bases and J lost 4, with 9 bases in between. CDR1 and CDR2 (germline): SGHNT, YENEEA. There are 14 residues in the CDR3. CDR3 sequence: CASSLASGTGELFF. The CDR3 DNA reads TGTGCCAGCAGCTTGGCCAGCGGCACCGGGGAGCTGTTTTTT.

The chain joins TRBV7-2 to TRBJ2-3; D gene ambiguous. V was clipped by 3 bases and J by 2 bases, with 0 bases between them. The CDR3 loop spans 11 amino acids. Germline V gene data show CDR1 as SGHTA and CDR2 as FQGNSA. In DNA, the CDR3 is TGTGCCAGCAGCTTCACAGATACGCAGTATTTT. Protein product: CASSFTDTQYF.

The rearrangement links TRBV30 to TRBJ1-6, with D perhaps matching TRBD1 (6 bases). The V gene lost 1 base and the J gene lost 10 bases, with 14 bases spanning the gap. CDR1 GTSNPN and CDR2 SVGIG come from the germline V gene (reference sequence). The CDR3 runs to 14 residues. CDR3 loop: CAWSDGQKGSPLHF. The CDR3 region has the DNA TGTGCCTGGAGTGATGGACAGAAGGGATCACCCCTCCACTTT.

The chain combines TRBV6-2 or TRBV6-3 with TRBJ1-1, with TRBD1 as a possible D gene (5 bases). CDR1 is MNHEY and CDR2 is SVGEGT in the germline V gene. Trimming cost V 1 base and J 4 bases, with 10 bases left between them. This CDR3 has 14 amino acids. The CDR3 nucleotides read TGTGCCAGCAGTTACTGGAAGGGGTCCACTGAAGCTTTCTTT. This codes for CASSYWKGSTEAFF.

The V gene is TRBV7-3, the J gene TRBJ2-3; D is possibly TRBD1 or TRBD2 (6 bases each). The CDR3 totals 16 residues. Germline values: CDR1 SGHTA, CDR2 FQGTGA. V was clipped by 6 bases and J by 0 bases, with 16 bases between them. The CDR3 nucleotides read TGTGCCAGCAGTCGCGTCGGGGGCCGAAGCACAGATACGCAGTATTTT. Amino acids: CASSRVGGRSTDTQYF.

The chain has TRBV28 and TRBJ1-2; no reliable D call. CDR3 size: 12 residues. Per germline, CDR1 MDHEN and CDR2 SYDVKM. Trimming took off 8 bases at V and 4 bases at J, with 11 bases between the two ends. CDR3 sequence reads: CASGKVGYGYTF. CDR3 sequence (DNA): TGTGCCAGCGGAAAGGTGGGCTATGGCTACACCTTC.

This clone was seen only once. This rearrangement joins TRBV5-1 to TRBJ2-7; 10 bases fit TRBD1. Germline CDR1 and CDR2: SGHRS and YFSETQ. V trimming: 1 base; J trimming: 4 bases; junction bases outside the gene matches: 5. The CDR3 contains 15 residues. The CDR3 bases are TGCGCCAGCAGCTTGCTTCGGGACAGGGGTTACGAGCAGTACTTC. Translation gives CASSLLRDRGYEQYF.

V usage is TRBV6-1 and J usage is TRBJ1-1, with D uncertain. CDR3 length: 14 amino acids. Germline CDR1 and CDR2: MNHNS and SASEGT. Trimming removed 2 bases at V and 2 bases at J, with 9 bases between. CDR3 sequence reads: CASSEPAGNTEAFF. Written as DNA, the CDR3 is TGTGCCAGCAGTGAACCTGCGGGCAACACTGAAGCTTTCTTT.

The chain uses TRBV2 and TRBJ2-3; D is tentatively TRBD1 or TRBD2 (5 bases each). The ends were cut back, 4 bases at V and 6 bases at J, with 20 bases in the middle. Germline V gene sequence: CDR1 SNHLY, CDR2 FYNNEI. CDR3 length equals 16 residues. CDR3: CASSAEGMVLRDTQYF. The CDR3 nucleotides are TGTGCCAGCAGTGCTGAGGGGATGGTTCTTCGGGATACGCAGTATTTT.